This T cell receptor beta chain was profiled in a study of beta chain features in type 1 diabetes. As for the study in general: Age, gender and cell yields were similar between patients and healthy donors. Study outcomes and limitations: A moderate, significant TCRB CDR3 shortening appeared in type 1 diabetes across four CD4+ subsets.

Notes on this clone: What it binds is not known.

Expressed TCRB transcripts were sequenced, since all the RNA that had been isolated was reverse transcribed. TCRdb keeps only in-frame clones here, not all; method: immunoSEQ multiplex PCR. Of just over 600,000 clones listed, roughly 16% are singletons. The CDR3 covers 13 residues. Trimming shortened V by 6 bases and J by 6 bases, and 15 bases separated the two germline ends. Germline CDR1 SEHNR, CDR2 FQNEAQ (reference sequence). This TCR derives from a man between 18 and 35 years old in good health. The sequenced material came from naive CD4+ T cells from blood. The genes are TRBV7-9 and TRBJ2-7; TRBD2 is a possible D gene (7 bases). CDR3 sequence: CASSSIGGLEQYF. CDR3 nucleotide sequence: TGTGCCAGCAGTTCAATCGGGGGGCTCGAGCAGTACTTC.